This T cell receptor beta chain came from a study of beta chain features in type 1 diabetes. This clone was detected only a few times. As yet, its antigen is unknown. The germline CDR1 and CDR2 sequences are PRHDT and FYEKMQ (reference sequence). Trimming left V 4 bases short and J 5 bases short, with 18 bases between. The CDR3 is 15 residues long. Expressed TCRB transcripts were sequenced after all isolated RNA was converted to cDNA. Using immunoSEQ multiplex PCR, the repertoire was profiled, and TCRdb retains in-frame clones only, with some absent. The sample lists just over 600,000 clones, roughly a sixth occurring once. Study-wide points: The study found moderately but significantly shorter TCRB CDR3s in all four CD4+ subsets of Type 1 diabetes patients.

The genes are TRBV13 and TRBJ2-7; either TRBD1 or TRBD2 may fit D (5 bases each). This TCR derives from a young man in good health. Sequences were obtained from naive CD4+ T cells from blood. Here the CDR3 reads CASSSGTERENEQYF. The CDR3 nucleotides read TGTGCCAGCAGCTCGGGGACCGAGAGGGAAAACGAGCAGTACTTC.